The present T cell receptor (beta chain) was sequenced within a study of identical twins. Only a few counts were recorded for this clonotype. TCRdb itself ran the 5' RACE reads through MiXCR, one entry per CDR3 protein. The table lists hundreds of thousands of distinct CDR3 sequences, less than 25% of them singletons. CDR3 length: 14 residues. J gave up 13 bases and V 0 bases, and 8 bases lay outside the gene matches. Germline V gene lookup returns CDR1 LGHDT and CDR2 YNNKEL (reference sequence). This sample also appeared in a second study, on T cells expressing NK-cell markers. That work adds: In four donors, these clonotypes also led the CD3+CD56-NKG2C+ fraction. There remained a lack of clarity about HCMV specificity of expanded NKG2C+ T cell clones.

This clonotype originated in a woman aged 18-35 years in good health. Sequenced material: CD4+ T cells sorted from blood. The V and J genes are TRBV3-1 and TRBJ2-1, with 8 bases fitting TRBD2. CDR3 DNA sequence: TGTGCCAGCAGCCAAGAGGTATTAGCGGGAAAACAGTTCTTC. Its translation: CASSQEVLAGKQFF.